The 22 T cell receptor beta chains in this list originate from one sample, sequenced in a study of technical replicates of blood from a handful of donors. TCRdb's copy holds only in-frame clones and misses some; the assay was immunoSEQ multiplex PCR. Of about 79,000 clones listed, under 95% are singletons. The sequenced material came from T cells isolated from PBMCs. The receptor set was obtained from a human donor in good health.

The chain is built from TRBV14 and TRBJ2-2, with D tentatively TRBD1 (6 bases). The length of the CDR3 is 16 residues. Germline V CDR1 and CDR2: SGHDN, FVKESK. Trimming left V 0 bases short and J 1 base short, with 9 bases between. The CDR3 loop reads CASSQEVTGNTGELFF. CDR3 bases: TGTGCCAGCAGCCAAGAAGTGACAGGGAACACCGGGGAGCTGTTTTTT.

The rearrangement links TRBV11-2 to TRBJ2-2; 8 positions agree with TRBD1. V dropped 5 bases and J dropped 4; count of bases not matched to a gene: 9. This CDR3 is 16 amino acids long. From germline, CDR1 is SGHAT and CDR2 FQNNGV. The CDR3 sequence is CASSPGQGISTGELFF. CDR3 nucleotide sequence: TGTGCCAGCAGCCCTGGACAGGGTATAAGCACCGGGGAGCTGTTTTTT. Using reference TRBV11-2 and TRBJ2-2 for the parts outside the CDR3, the full variable domain is EAGVAQSPRYKIIEKRQSVAFWCNPISGHATLYWYQQILGQGPKLLIQFQNNGVVDDSQLPKDRFSAERLKGVDSTLKIQPAKLEDSAVYLCASSPGQGISTGELFFGEGSRLTVL.

The rearrangement uses TRBV4-1 and TRBJ2-3, with 16 nucleotides matching TRBD2. The CDR3 loop spans 18 amino acids. Germline values: CDR1 MGHRA, CDR2 YSYEKL. Losses at the gene ends were 1 base for V and 5 bases for J; bases not matched to a gene: 6. For the CDR3, the DNA is TGCGCCAGCAGCCAAGTGGGGGGACTAGCGGGAGGGGTAGATACGCAGTATTTT. It translates to CASSQVGGLAGGVDTQYF.

The chain carries TRBV18 and TRBJ1-2; TRBD1 aligns across 8 bases. The V segment lost 5 bases and the J segment 7 bases; nucleotides outside the gene matches: 3. The germline CDR1 and CDR2 sequences are KGHSH and LQKENI. The CDR3 is 12 residues long. CDR3 amino acids: CASSTDRAGYTF. CDR3 coding DNA: TGTGCCAGCTCAACGGACAGGGCTGGCTACACCTTC.

The chain combines TRBV20-1 with TRBJ2-1, with D maybe TRBD2 (5 bases). Germline values: CDR1 DFQATT, CDR2 SNEGSKA (reference sequence). V lost 3 bases and J 8 bases, leaving 8 bases between the germline ends. The CDR3 consists of 11 residues. The CDR3 region is CSARGGHEQFF. In DNA, the CDR3 is TGCAGTGCTAGGGGCGGGCATGAGCAGTTCTTC.

V usage is TRBV5-4 and J usage is TRBJ2-7; 15 bases agree with TRBD2. Germline trimming cut 4 bases from V and 9 bases from J; bases unmatched to any gene: 11. CDR1 and CDR2 (germline): SGHNT, YYREEE (reference sequence). The CDR3 is made up of 16 amino acids. Here the CDR3 DNA reads TGTGCCAGCAGCCTCAGGACTAGCGGGAGGGCCTTAAGGCAGTACTTC. Its protein is CASSLRTSGRALRQYF.

V is TRBV6-1 and J is TRBJ1-1; D is possibly TRBD1 (6 bases). Trimming stripped 7 bases from V and 0 bases from J, with 12 bases between. From germline, CDR1 is MNHNS and CDR2 SASEGT. The CDR3 consists of 14 residues. The CDR3 sequence: CASTQGRMNTEAFF. CDR3 nucleotides: TGTGCCAGCACACAGGGCAGGATGAACACTGAAGCTTTCTTT.

The chain employs TRBV6-5 and TRBJ1-2; TRBD1 might be the D (6 bases). V gave up 2 bases and J gave up 8 bases, with 15 bases separating them. The CDR3 runs to 14 residues. CDR1 MNHEY and CDR2 SVGAGI come from the germline V gene. The CDR3 DNA reads TGTGCCAGCAGTTACGATGGAGGGGGGGTCGGCTACACCTTC. Its translation: CASSYDGGGVGYTF.

The chain recombines TRBV6-5 with TRBJ1-2; possible D gene TRBD1, 5 bases. Trimming left V 4 bases short and J 5 bases short, with 11 bases between. The germline V gene has CDR1 MNHEY and CDR2 SVGAGI. The CDR3 sequence is 13 residues long. This chain's CDR3 is CASSLGRWYGYTF. For the CDR3, the DNA is TGTGCCAGCAGTTTGGGGCGTTGGTATGGCTACACCTTC.

The J gene is TRBJ2-7, the V gene TRBV7-7, with TRBD1 identical over 8 bases. V lost 11 bases and J lost 2; bases outside the gene matches: 11. This CDR3 spans 14 amino acids. Germline V lookup: CDR1 SSHAT, CDR2 FNYEAQ (reference sequence). CDR3 sequence: CAVGDRRTTYEQYF. The CDR3 nucleotides read TGTGCCGTTGGGGACAGGCGAACTACCTACGAGCAGTACTTC. The full variable domain, with the rest looked up from reference TRBV7-7 and TRBJ2-7, is GAGVSQSPRYKVTKRGQDVTLRCDPISSHATLYWYQQALGQGPEFLTYFNYEAQPDKSGLPSDRFSAERPEGSISTLTIQRTEQRDSAMYRCAVGDRRTTYEQYFGPGTRLTVT.

This clone was recorded only once. The gene calls are TRBV6-1 and TRBJ1-2; the D is unclear. This CDR3 is 15 amino acids long. Trimming pared 7 bases from V and 2 bases from J, leaving 17 bases between. Germline V CDR1 and CDR2: MNHNS, SASEGT. CDR3 sequence: CASKQLTGSNYGYTF. The CDR3 DNA follows: TGTGCCAGCAAACAACTTACCGGGTCCAACTATGGCTACACCTTC.

The chain recombines TRBV18 with TRBJ1-4, with D unresolved. V lost 2 bases and J lost 7, with 14 bases in between. This CDR3 region has 15 residues. Germline V gene data show CDR1 as KGHSH and CDR2 as LQKENI. CDR3 nucleotides: TGTGCCAGCTCACCAGATATCGGGTCGGGTGAAAAACTGTTTTTT. Its translation: CASSPDIGSGEKLFF. Drawing the rest from reference TRBV18 and TRBJ1-4, the complete variable domain is NAGVMQNPRHLVRRRGQEARLRCSPMKGHSHVYWYRQLPEEGLKFMVYLQKENIIDESGMPKERFSAEFPKEGPSILRIQQVVRGDSAAYFCASSPDIGSGEKLFFGSGTQLSVL.

As regards this clone: At one of its ends the junction is not consistent with the germline gene, which may arise from a read error. The V call is TRBV28, the J call TRBJ2-4, with 7 bases lining up with TRBD1. Germline CDR1 reads MDHEN; CDR2 reads SYDVKM. The CDR3 spans 12 residues. CDR3 DNA sequence: TGTGCCAGCAGTCCCCCGGACAGGCAAAGAAAATTC. Its translation is CASSPPDRQRKF.

This clone is a singleton in its sample. The chain recombines TRBV18 with TRBJ1-3, with D possibly being TRBD1 (5 bases). The V and J ends lost 4 bases and 5 bases respectively, with 15 bases between them. The CDR3 runs 15 residues. The germline CDR1 and CDR2 sequences are KGHSH and LQKENI. The CDR3 nucleotides read TGTGCCAGCTCACTACCAGACAGAGCCAGAAACACCATATATTTT. Protein sequence: CASSLPDRARNTIYF.

This chain links TRBV6-1 with TRBJ1-1; D is possibly TRBD1 (6 bases). V lost 6 bases and J 3 bases, leaving 14 bases between the germline ends. CDR3 length: 14 residues. Per the germline V gene, CDR1 is MNHNS and CDR2 is SASEGT. DNA of the CDR3: TGTGCCAGCAGGCTACAGGGTCAGGACACTGAAGCTTTCTTT. It encodes CASRLQGQDTEAFF.

The V call is TRBV7-3, the J call TRBJ2-7; 8 nucleotides match TRBD1. This CDR3 spans 14 amino acids. Losses at the gene ends were 4 bases for V and 4 bases for J; bases not matched to a gene: 6. CDR1 SGHTA and CDR2 FQGTGA come from the germline V gene. Here the CDR3 DNA reads TGTGCCAGCAGCTCCAGACAGGGGCCGTACGAGCAGTACTTC. Protein sequence: CASSSRQGPYEQYF.

This clone was observed a single time. The chain carries TRBV27 and TRBJ2-2, with TRBD2 matching over 9 bases. This CDR3 is 15 amino acids long. Trimming cost V 6 bases and J 4 bases; bases outside gene matches: 6. Germline lookup yields CDR1 MNHEY and CDR2 SMNVEV (reference sequence). The CDR3 coding sequence is TGTGCCAGCAGCGGACTAGCGAGCGCCACCGGGGAGCTGTTTTTT. It codes for CASSGLASATGELFF.

The CDR3 region is CASSLAGQAAFF. CDR3 DNA sequence: TGTGCCAGCAGTTTAGCCGGACAGGCGGCTTTCTTT. V gene TRBV27 combines with J gene TRBJ1-1; 7 bases are a match to TRBD1. This CDR3 spans 12 amino acids. Germline V gives CDR1 MNHEY, CDR2 SMNVEV (reference sequence). Trimming at V came to 2 bases and at J to 11 bases, leaving 5 bases not matched to a gene.

The table lists this clone with a count of one. The chain uses TRBV18 and TRBJ1-2; weak D call: TRBD1 (5 bases). V lost 1 base to trimming and J lost 3 bases, with 9 bases between them. The CDR3 extends over 14 amino acids. Germline assignment: CDR1 KGHSH and CDR2 LQKENI. CDR3 bases: TGTGCCAGCTCACCACGGCCCAGGGACTATGGCTACACCTTC. Its translation: CASSPRPRDYGYTF. Based on the CDR3 plus reference TRBV18 and TRBJ1-2, the full variable domain is NAGVMQNPRHLVRRRGQEARLRCSPMKGHSHVYWYRQLPEEGLKFMVYLQKENIIDESGMPKERFSAEFPKEGPSILRIQQVVRGDSAAYFCASSPRPRDYGYTFGSGTRLTVV.

This chain uses TRBV19 with TRBJ2-3, with a weak D call TRBD2 (5 bases). Trimming stripped 4 bases from V and 0 bases from J, with 11 bases between. Germline CDR1 LNHDA, CDR2 SQIVND (reference sequence). The CDR3 covers 15 residues. This CDR3 is CASSRYRTSTDTQYF. For the CDR3, the DNA is TGTGCCAGTAGTAGGTATAGGACTAGCACAGATACGCAGTATTTT.

This rearrangement joins TRBV6-5 to TRBJ2-1; 10 nucleotides line up with TRBD2. The CDR3 runs to 16 residues. Losses at the gene ends were 2 bases for V and 8 bases for J; bases not matched to a gene: 9. Germline V CDR1 and CDR2: MNHEY, SVGAGI. The CDR3 DNA reads as TGTGCCAGCAGTTACCAAACGGGACTAGCGAACTATGAGCAGTTCTTC. It translates to CASSYQTGLANYEQFF.

J is TRBJ1-2 and V is TRBV20-1; D uncertain. In germline, CDR1 is DFQATT, CDR2 SNEGSKA (reference sequence). The CDR3 is 11 residues long. Trimming stripped 5 bases from V and 3 bases from J, with 7 bases between. CDR3 protein: CSALRDYGYTF. The DNA of the CDR3 is TGCAGTGCTCTTCGGGACTATGGCTACACCTTC.